This T cell receptor beta chain was captured in a study of human T cells and chemical hapten exposure. At the level of the study: Each patient's scalp received weekly diphenylcyclopropenone throughout the roughly 25-week study.

Within the library, unique molecular identifiers were attached to each individual cDNA molecule. MiXCR, applied by TCRdb to the RACE reads, yields one record per CDR3 protein. The sample shows about 260,000 distinct CDR3 sequences, 7.5% to 10% of them seen only once. Germline V gene lookup returns CDR1 SQVTM and CDR2 ANQGSEA. The CDR3 spans 13 residues. The V segment lost 6 bases and the J segment 5 bases; nucleotides outside the gene matches: 6. Time point here: pre-sensitization, week 0. Treatment noted: therapeutic diphenylcyclopropenone sensitization with weekly scalp DPC. About this clonotype itself: Its specificity is not known.

Study-wide results and limits: Donors' alopecia may make their immune response differ from healthy people's.

This sequence was found in a woman aged 40-49 years with alopecia areata. Some clones in this sample may be carry-over from other donors' samples. The chain joins TRBV29-1 to TRBJ1-5, with 8 bases lining up with TRBD1. The starting material was whole blood, obtained in connection with sensitization to the hapten diphenylcyclopropenone (DPC). The chain's CDR3 is CSVGQGGDQPQHF. The CDR3 DNA reads as TGCAGCGTCGGACAGGGCGGAGATCAGCCCCAGCATTTT.